These 10 T cell receptor beta chains share one sample of origin, sequenced in a study of beta chain features in type 1 diabetes. What was sequenced were expressed TCRB transcripts, since all of the isolated RNA had been reverse transcribed. TCRdb's table, derived via immunoSEQ multiplex PCR, lists solely in-frame clones and lacks some. The repertoire holds 300,000 to 450,000 clones, with over 9.5% as singletons. Material: naive CD4+ T cells from blood. The receptors originated from a man aged 18 to 30 in good health.

A few counts support this clone. V and J are TRBV5-6 and TRBJ2-7; no clear D. The V gene lost 2 bases and the J gene lost 6 bases, with 6 bases spanning the gap. The germline V gene has CDR1 SGHDT and CDR2 YYEEEE. The CDR3 spans 11 residues. CDR3: CASSFNLEQYF. The CDR3 region has the DNA TGTGCCAGCAGCTTTAATCTCGAGCAGTACTTC.

A few counts support this clone. This chain joins TRBV6-6 and TRBJ1-1; 7 nucleotides match TRBD1. Germline-derived CDR1 and CDR2 are MNHNY and SVGAGI (reference sequence). After removal of 6 bases from V and 2 bases from J, the junction contained 6 bases not matched to a gene. The CDR3 loop spans 14 amino acids. This CDR3 reads CASRPGQSNTEAFF. For the CDR3, the DNA is TGTGCCAGCAGACCGGGACAGAGTAACACTGAAGCTTTCTTT.

A remark on this clone: Additional DNA sequences in this sample encode the identical CDR3. This chain uses TRBV30 with TRBJ1-3; D gene unclear. Germline V gives CDR1 GTSNPN, CDR2 SVGIG (reference sequence). Trimming pared 2 bases from V and 3 bases from J, leaving 8 bases between. This CDR3 spans 13 amino acids. The chain's CDR3 is CAWSIGSGNTIYF. The CDR3 region has the DNA TGTGCCTGGAGTATTGGGAGTGGAAACACCATATATTTT.

This sequence joins TRBV19 and TRBJ2-4; 7 nucleotides align to TRBD1. The CDR3 contains 14 residues. CDR1 is LNHDA, CDR2 SQIVND, per germline (reference sequence). V lost 9 bases and J lost 7; bases outside the gene matches: 12. CDR3 in amino acids: CASGSGTVGNIQYF. The CDR3 DNA follows: TGTGCCAGCGGCTCGGGGACAGTGGGGAACATTCAGTACTTC.

The chain joins TRBV19 to TRBJ2-1; 10 nucleotides line up with TRBD2. This CDR3 region has 15 residues. The V gene end was trimmed by 5 bases and the J gene end by 8 bases; junction bases not matched to a gene: 9. CDR1 and CDR2 (germline): LNHDA, SQIVND (reference sequence). For the CDR3, the DNA is TGTGCCAGTAGTGCAGTAGCGGGGGGATTCCATGAGCAGTTCTTC. This translates into CASSAVAGGFHEQFF.

This clone turned up a few times. The chain recombines TRBV30 with TRBJ1-2; D is unclear. Looked up from germline, CDR1 is GTSNPN and CDR2 is SVGIG (reference sequence). CDR3 length equals 12 residues. This CDR3 is CADGRLSYGYTF. CDR3 DNA sequence: TGTGCTGACGGAAGACTTAGCTATGGCTACACCTTC. Combining the CDR3 with reference TRBV30 and TRBJ1-2 gives the whole variable domain SQTIHQWPATLVQPVGSPLSLECTVEGTSNPNLYWYRQAAGRGLQLLFYSVGIGQISSEVPQNLSASRPQDRQFILSSKKLLLSDSGFYLCADGRLSYGYTFGSGTRLTVV.

The J gene is TRBJ2-7, the V gene TRBV28; a weak D match, TRBD2 (6 bases). CDR1 is MDHEN, CDR2 SYDVKM, per germline. The V and J ends lost 2 bases and 6 bases respectively, with 11 bases between them. CDR3 length: 13 amino acids. This CDR3 is CASSLNGRGEQYF. The CDR3, as DNA: TGTGCCAGCAGTTTAAACGGGAGAGGCGAGCAGTACTTC.

The gene calls are TRBV6-5 and TRBJ2-1, with a weak D call TRBD1 (5 bases). Germline CDR1 and CDR2: MNHEY and SVGAGI. V was clipped by 2 bases and J by 13 bases, with 15 bases between them. The CDR3 sequence is 13 residues long. The CDR3 coding sequence is TGTGCCAGCAGTTACCGGGCGACAGTGAGCCAGTTCTTC. This sequence encodes CASSYRATVSQFF.

This clone was picked up a small number of times. The chain has TRBV7-9 and TRBJ1-5, with TRBD1 identical over 11 bases. V lost 5 bases, J lost 6 bases, and 6 bases stayed unmatched. CDR3 length: 15 amino acids. Germline CDR1 SEHNR, CDR2 FQNEAQ (reference sequence). CDR3 loop: CASSPGQGVSQPQHF. In DNA, the CDR3 is TGTGCCAGCAGCCCGGGACAGGGGGTAAGTCAGCCCCAGCATTTT.

This chain uses TRBV19 with TRBJ2-7; 10 nucleotides align to TRBD1. Unmatched junction bases numbered 4, after V lost 9 bases and J lost 5 bases. Germline lookup yields CDR1 LNHDA and CDR2 SQIVND (reference sequence). The CDR3 has 12 amino acids. CDR3 residues: CASRQGADEQYF. In DNA form, the CDR3 reads TGTGCCAGCAGACAGGGGGCCGACGAGCAGTACTTC.